The text below deals with one TCR beta chain. The data were taken from a study of blood T cell repertoires in COVID-19. At the level of the study: The United States, Italy and Spain supplied acute and convalescent COVID-19 samples. Sources were T cells, B-cell-depleted T cells, or PBMCs; the material itself was cDNA or gDNA.

CDR1 SGHTA and CDR2 FQGNSA come from the germline V gene. The length of the CDR3 is 16 residues. V lost 1 base to trimming and J lost 4 bases; unmatched junction nucleotides: 4. Authors' data handling: Amplification from reference gene primers served as the basis for estimated nucleated cell counts. TCRdb's copy holds only in-frame clones and misses some; the assay was immunoSEQ multiplex PCR. The V and J calls and clone size are taken from that table; D and trimming were inferred from the DNA. The sample lists about 210,000 clones, around 88% seen once, with 2.5% to 3% in the top ten. The chain combines TRBV7-2 with TRBJ2-1, with 10 bases aligning to TRBD2. This receptor was obtained from a man in his forties or fifties with active or convalescent COVID-19. Sequenced material: peripheral blood. The CDR3 spells CASSLEGTSVYNEQFF. Here the CDR3 DNA reads TGTGCCAGCAGCTTAGAAGGGACTAGCGTTTACAATGAGCAGTTCTTC. Full variable domain (outside the CDR3, taken from reference TRBV7-2 and TRBJ2-1): GAGVSQSPSNKVTEKGKDVELRCDPISGHTALYWYRQSLGQGLEFLIYFQGNSAPDKSGLPSDRFSAERTGGSVSTLTIQRTQQEDSAVYLCASSLEGTSVYNEQFFGPGTRLTVL.